A single sample is the source of the 14 T cell receptor beta chains below, sequenced in a study of blood T cell repertoires in COVID-19 (dated by TCRdb to 2019 to 2021). Libraries were built with the immunoSEQ multiplex PCR assay. The table was pulled from immuneACCESS by TCRdb, which kept in-frame rearrangements only. Such tables lose some clones; where checked, under half of the loss comes from unresolved V genes, and the rest has no known cause. Present in this sample are some 110,000 clones, 86% of which were seen just once. Roughly 7.9% of the sample is in the top ten clones. The sequenced sample consisted of peripheral blood. The receptor set was obtained from a man between 70 and 80 years old who had recovered from COVID-19.

The chain couples TRBV2 to TRBJ2-3, with D tentatively TRBD2 (5 bases). CDR1 is SNHLY and CDR2 is FYNNEI in the germline V gene. Trimming pared 3 bases from V and 0 bases from J, leaving 13 bases between. The CDR3 has 16 residues. CDR3 nucleotide sequence: TGTGCCAGCAGTGATCGGGGTGGCGCTAGCACAGATACGCAGTATTTT. It specifies CASSDRGGASTDTQYF.

The chain combines TRBV11-2 with TRBJ2-2; TRBD1 might be the D (6 bases). V lost 1 base, J lost 9 bases, and 9 bases lay in between. The V gene's germline CDR1 is SGHAT and CDR2 FQNNGV. This CDR3 is 13 amino acids long. CDR3 in amino acids: CASSLGDIRELFF. CDR3 nucleotide sequence: TGTGCCAGCAGCTTAGGGGACATAAGGGAGCTGTTTTTT.

V is TRBV21-1 and J is TRBJ1-5. TRBV21-1 is marked as a pseudogene. This CDR3 is built from 16 residues. The CDR3: CASSKVSWFSNQPQHF. The CDR3 DNA reads TGTGCCAGCAGCAAAGTAAGCTGGTTTAGCAATCAGCCCCAGCATTTT.

The CDR3 loop is CATSPRTGGGYYEQYF. CDR3 in DNA: TGTGCCACCAGCCCCCGAACGGGGGGAGGCTACTACGAGCAGTACTTC. The chain is built from TRBV15 and TRBJ2-7; TRBD2 matches 7 bases. CDR3 length: 16 residues. The trim removed 5 bases at V and 3 bases at J, leaving 13 bases unmatched. Germline lookup yields CDR1 LNHNV and CDR2 YYDKDF (reference sequence). The variable domain in full, completed from reference TRBV15 and TRBJ2-7, reads DAMVIQNPRYQVTQFGKPVTLSCSQTLNHNVMYWYQQKSSQAPKLLFHYYDKDFNNEADTPDNFQSRRPNTSFCFLDIRSPGLGDTAMYLCATSPRTGGGYYEQYFGPGTRLTVT.

The rearrangement uses TRBV29-1 and TRBJ2-7; the match to TRBD2 covers 10 bases. Trimming cost V 2 bases and J 4 bases; bases outside gene matches: 5. The CDR3 extends over 14 amino acids. Looked up from germline, CDR1 is SQVTM and CDR2 is ANQGSEA. The CDR3 DNA reads TGCAGCGTTGAATTGGGGACTAGCGAATACGAGCAGTACTTC. As protein: CSVELGTSEYEQYF.

This clone was observed a handful of times. The gene calls are TRBV5-4 and TRBJ2-5; 7 nucleotides agree with TRBD1. The germline gives CDR1 SGHNT, CDR2 YYREEE (reference sequence). J gave up 4 bases and V 4 bases, and 7 bases lay outside the gene matches. The CDR3 runs 14 residues. CDR3 loop: CASSEKTGLETQYF. The CDR3 nucleotides are TGTGCCAGCAGCGAAAAGACAGGGTTAGAGACCCAGTACTTC.

This clone was observed once. The gene calls are TRBV5-5 and TRBJ1-1; possible D gene TRBD1, 6 bases. Germline V gives CDR1 SGHKS, CDR2 YYEKEE (reference sequence). V lost 5 bases, J lost 0 bases, and 8 bases lay in between. The CDR3 loop spans 13 amino acids. CDR3 coding DNA: TGTGCCAGCAGAGGACAGCTGAACACTGAAGCTTTCTTT. Translation: CASRGQLNTEAFF.

This chain joins TRBV10-3 and TRBJ2-4, with D possibly TRBD2 on 6 matching bases. The length of the CDR3 is 16 residues. Per the germline V gene, CDR1 is ENHRY and CDR2 is SYGVKD. Trimming pared 0 bases from V and 2 bases from J, leaving 11 bases between. As DNA, the CDR3 is TGTGCCATCAGTGAGTCTATGGGGGGATCCAAAAACATTCAGTACTTC. Its translation: CAISESMGGSKNIQYF.

V is TRBV12-3 or TRBV12-4 and J is TRBJ2-3; D is unclear. CDR3 size: 11 residues. V dropped 8 bases and J dropped 5 bases, with 8 bases sitting between them. The CDR3 spells CASGPLDTQYF. CDR3 coding DNA: TGTGCCAGCGGCCCATTAGATACGCAGTATTTT.

V usage is TRBV28 and J usage is TRBJ2-1; 9 nucleotides agree with TRBD2. CDR1 is MDHEN, CDR2 SYDVKM, per germline. CDR3 size: 15 residues. Trimming took 7 bases from V and 3 from J; bases not matched to a gene: 7. CDR3 amino acids: CASTLGGGDYNEQFF. The CDR3, as DNA: TGTGCCAGCACCCTTGGCGGGGGGGACTACAATGAGCAGTTCTTC.

The chain uses TRBV11-2 and TRBJ2-1; tentatively, D is TRBD2 (5 bases). V was cut by 5 bases and J by 1 base, with 15 bases left in between. CDR3 size: 16 residues. Per germline, CDR1 SGHAT and CDR2 FQNNGV. As DNA, the CDR3 is TGTGCCAGCAGCCCCCGGGGTTTCAGGTCCTACAATGAGCAGTTCTTC. It translates to CASSPRGFRSYNEQFF.

This sequence joins TRBV5-1 and TRBJ1-1, with unresolved D. Per the germline V gene, CDR1 is SGHRS and CDR2 is YFSETQ. V lost 0 bases and J 0 bases, leaving 6 bases between the germline ends. This CDR3 comprises 14 residues. The CDR3 is CASSLELLNTEAFF. DNA for the CDR3: TGCGCCAGCAGCTTGGAACTCTTGAACACTGAAGCTTTCTTT.

The V and J genes are TRBV18 and TRBJ1-4; TRBD1 aligns across 11 bases. This CDR3 comprises 16 residues. CDR1 is KGHSH and CDR2 is LQKENI in the germline V gene. The V and J ends lost 2 bases and 8 bases, in that order; junction bases with no gene match: 7. The CDR3 DNA sequence: TGTGCCAGCTCACCAAGGACAGGGGGCGCGTACGAAAAACTGTTTTTT. This gives the protein CASSPRTGGAYEKLFF. Combining the CDR3 with reference TRBV18 and TRBJ1-4 gives the whole variable domain NAGVMQNPRHLVRRRGQEARLRCSPMKGHSHVYWYRQLPEEGLKFMVYLQKENIIDESGMPKERFSAEFPKEGPSILRIQQVVRGDSAAYFCASSPRTGGAYEKLFFGSGTQLSVL.

The chain joins TRBV10-3 to TRBJ2-7, with D perhaps TRBD2 (7 bases). The CDR3 extends over 15 amino acids. CDR1 is ENHRY and CDR2 is SYGVKD in the germline V gene. V lost 6 bases and J lost 0, with 15 bases in between. The CDR3 nucleotides read TGTGCCATCAGGGAGGACAGCGGGATCTCCTACGAGCAGTACTTC. This sequence encodes CAIREDSGISYEQYF.